This TCR beta chain was recorded in a study of cytomegalovirus exposure and HLA in healthy donors (dated by TCRdb to 2016 to 2017). About the study as a whole: An earlier analysis of more than 550 of the donors reported roughly 300 Gb of sequence data and some 110 million unique TCR beta sequences obtained from some 170 million T cells. Besides the first cohort of approximately 670 subjects, a separate validation cohort made up of roughly 120 different subjects was used. Among around 400 genotyped donors of the cohort, an average of roughly 240,000 unique TCR beta nucleotide sequences were sequenced per donor, roughly a sixth of them non-productive. Roughly 300 gigabases of sequencing data and roughly 81 million unique TCR sequences made up an early release that covered nearly 650 HLA-typed donors. To predict cytomegalovirus infection status, the study brought together high-throughput TCR immunosequencing, statistical association of individual TCRs with disease status, and machine learning. Every repertoire in the discovery cohort had been generated on one and the same sequencing platform. HLA typing covered class I and class II loci at four-digit resolution. A later analysis re-analyzed previously published TCR beta repertoires from approximately 700 donors and added high-resolution HLA genotyping to study TCR occurrence patterns. The later analysis used no new phenotypic data to find candidate immune exposures, relying instead on TCR beta sequences and their occurrence across donors. The aim of the study was to test whether cataloging public T cell receptors could identify signatures of past pathogen exposure. The genetic ancestry cluster associated with self-reported Caucasian donors included 81% of the roughly 380 genotyped donors. To decide whether each TCR beta V gene segment behaved as functional or pseudogenic, an earlier analysis of several hundred of the donors relied on high-throughput TCR beta sequencing. In a later genetic analysis, genome-wide SNP genotypes for about 65% of the roughly 700 donors were used, and that subset was treated as a discovery cohort. Donor age, sex, ethnicity and CMV serostatus were compiled together with the repertoire data. Using immunosequencing, the study profiled T cell repertoires from 666 subjects and related those repertoires to cytomegalovirus serostatus. The number of donors typed differed by locus, with 629-630 for A, B, C, DRB1 and DQB1, about 500 for DQA1, under 610 for DPA1, and approximately 470 for DPB1. Several DR-DQ haplotypes were treated as single units for association and clustering because of strong linkage in the cohort. What the work shows at the level of the full study, not this receptor alone: In a later analysis, the rate of TCR association differed among HLA loci, with DRB1 alleles having the most associated TCRs and HLA-C alleles having the fewest. The authors suggested that the approach could potentially be extended to other disease states and immunological phenotypes. A cluster of highly shared sequence variants was judged likely to represent a technical artifact of the sequencing pipeline. A later genetic analysis associated a missense DCLRE1C variant with V-gene and J-gene trimming of TCR beta chains, and an independent cohort replicated the association. Because the 87-base-pair reads could not distinguish some IMGT-functional V segments, including TRBV6-2 and TRBV6-3, those segments were excluded. In a later analysis, several top co-occurrence clusters were reported to appear linked to parvovirus B19, influenza, CMV and Epstein-Barr virus. The classifier was reported to diagnose cytomegalovirus status with high specificity and sensitivity in both the original and validation cohorts. A further reported finding was that TCR beta sequences accurately predicted the HLA-A and HLA-B alleles for most subjects in the first cohort. Most TCR sequences were observed very rarely across donors, whereas some public TCRs were present in many individuals. A few of the identified cytomegalovirus-associated TCR beta chains were confirmed in vitro to be specific for cytomegalovirus antigens. The only immune exposure information available for the cohort was CMV serostatus. A later analysis associated around 16,000 TCR beta sequences with specific HLA alleles at a false discovery rate of 0.05. Roughly uniform sequencing depth across donors was assumed in presence/absence analyses, although this assumption may not hold. This cohort had only TCR beta chains sequenced, and the lack of alpha or paired-chain data limited which features could be detected. The study listed approximately 150 TCR beta chains as associated with cytomegalovirus. Compared with the roughly 700-donor mean, donors in an Asian-associated ancestry cluster had fewer N-insertions in productive TCRs, according to a later genetic analysis. Most CMV-associated TCR beta chains appeared to be HLA-restricted in a later analysis, and the HLA associations seemed to be driven largely by CMV exposure. Correlated functional status among segregating V segments might be attributable to linkage disequilibrium, but an unknown experimental factor could not be ruled out. HLA typing was unavailable for some donors at each locus, so association tests used only the typed subset. A later analysis found that HLA-associated TCR beta chains were more clonally expanded and had lower generation probabilities than equally common non-associated chains. Broadly in line with IMGT annotations, most TCR beta V segments showed up in productive rearrangements about 87% or about 30% of the time in an earlier analysis of under 700 of the donors. Strong co-occurrence of HLA alleles, especially DR and DQ, made assigning TCR associations to individual alleles difficult. Over 15 rarely observed V segments, including chromosome 9 orphons, were excluded from the earlier analysis of several hundred of the donors because counts were too low.

The germline V gene (reference sequence) gives CDR1 as SGHNT and CDR2 as YYREEE. From its cysteine to its phenylalanine, the CDR3 spans 15 amino acids. Only the CDR3 part of the read is kept: 45 bases, read in frame from the first base. At the junction V is shortened by 3 bases and J by 8 bases; bases outside the gene matches: 10. About this clone: The specificity of this receptor is unknown. No base quality values were provided; no much bigger clone lies one nucleotide off.

The cohort was made up of roughly 670 healthy bone marrow donors. All cohort members were sampled while nominally healthy, although unrecorded immune exposures were likely present. The donor was CMV seronegative and was included in the group of approximately 350 seronegative cohort members. Every donor gave a peripheral blood sample, and the peripheral blood mononuclear cells from that sample were used for TCR beta sequencing. Genomic DNA was extracted from the blood cell samples with the Qiagen DNeasy Blood Extraction Kit. Libraries came from the immunoSEQ multiplex PCR assay. The multiplex PCR relied on a mix of 60 forward primers for TCR Vbeta segments and 13 reverse primers for TCR Jbeta segments. The CDR3 region of rearranged TCR beta genes was amplified from genomic DNA with a multiplex PCR assay. Amplified TCR beta libraries were sequenced as 87-base-pair reads on the Illumina HiSeq System. In the paper's pipeline: A later analysis counted around 72 million unique TCR beta chains across the roughly 700 repertoires, and around 9.9 million of these chains were shared by at least two donors. To remove PCR and sequencing errors, raw reads were error-corrected and collapsed into unique sequences using a nearest-neighbor algorithm that merged closely related sequences. CDR3 sequences were aligned to IMGT reference sequences to assign V, D and J gene segments. For a sequence to be retained, a match of at least six nucleotides to both a V gene segment and a J gene segment was required. Rearrangements were called productive when the CDR3 lacked stop codons and stayed in frame with V and J; all others were non-productive. Following IMGT convention, CDR3 was defined as the stretch from the second conserved V-encoded cysteine up to the conserved J-encoded phenylalanine. Sequences without an unambiguous match to a single V gene segment were excluded from the earlier analysis of a few hundred of the donors. In an earlier analysis of some 590 of the donors, a V segment was called functional when productive rearrangements were above 56.7%, and segregating when the standard deviation between donors exceeded 5%. A statistical classification framework was built to diagnose cytomegalovirus status from the catalog of TCR beta chain sequences. A later analysis assigned V and J genes by comparing TCR nucleotide sequences with IMGT/GENE-DB human TR gene sequences. The TCRdist pipeline was used in a later analysis to assign CDR3 sequences and most-parsimonious VDJ recombination scenarios. In a later analysis, every TCR beta chain was defined by the combination of its CDR3 amino acid sequence and its V-gene family, and reads without a unique V-gene family were dropped. A later analysis removed 450 to 600 highly shared, low-generation-probability nucleotide sequences to deal with suspected cross-contamination and a sequencing artifact. For each public chain, a later analysis derived a clonal expansion index from normalized ranks of inferred template counts within each repertoire. In a later analysis, generation probabilities were computed with a VDJ recombination model fitted to out-of-frame rearrangements, and the resulting probabilities were checked against IGoR. A later analysis scored TCR-TCR, TCR-HLA and TCR-CMV co-occurrence with hypergeometric tests, applying a repertoire-size bias correction to TCR pairs. In a later analysis, false discovery rates were estimated by permuting HLA or CMV assignments 20 times. In a later analysis, co-occurring TCRs were grouped using DBSCAN, with TCRdist sequence similarity added in when clustering inside HLA-allele-positive subsets. Repertoires with fewer than 30,000 or more than 120,000 public chains were left out of co-occurrence clustering, as were roughly five repertoires with anomalous nucleotide sharing. Entries here come from immuneACCESS through TCRdb and include only in-frame sequences with V and J called. Some clones fail to appear in such tables; in the studies checked, an unresolved V gene covers under half of the shortfall, and the cause of the remainder is unknown. V and J calls and clone size are as listed in that table; D and trimming were resolved from the DNA. The sample table lists hundreds of thousands of clones, around 73% of them with a count of one. The ten largest clones take up about 3.8% of the sample.

Sequencing was done on a sample of PBMCs. The chain was built from TRBV5-4 and TRBJ2-4; 8 nucleotides in the junction match TRBD2. The receptor's source is a male donor in good health and CMV-seronegative. The CDR3 sequence is CASSSAGEDDYIQYF. The base sequence is TGTGCCAGCAGCTCAGCGGGAGAAGATGACTACATTCAGTACTTC.